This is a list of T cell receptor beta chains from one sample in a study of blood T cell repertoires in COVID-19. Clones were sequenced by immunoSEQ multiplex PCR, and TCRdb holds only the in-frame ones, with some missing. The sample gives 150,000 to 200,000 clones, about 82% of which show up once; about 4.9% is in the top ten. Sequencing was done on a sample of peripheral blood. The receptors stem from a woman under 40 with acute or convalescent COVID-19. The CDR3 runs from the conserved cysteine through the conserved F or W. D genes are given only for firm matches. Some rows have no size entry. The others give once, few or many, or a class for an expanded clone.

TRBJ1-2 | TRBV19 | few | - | CASYGGDYGYTF | TGTGCCAGCTACGGGGGAGACTATGGCTACACCTTC
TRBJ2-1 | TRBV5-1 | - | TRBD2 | CASSLPVTSGAYNEQFF | TGCGCCAGCAGCTTGCCGGTGACTAGCGGGGCTTACAATGAGCAGTTCTTC
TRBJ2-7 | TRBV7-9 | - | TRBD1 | CASMPTGGYEQYF | TGTGCCAGCATGCCGACAGGGGGCTACGAGCAGTACTTC
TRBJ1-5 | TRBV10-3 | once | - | CAISETGSHNQPQHF | TGTGCCATCAGTGAGACAGGGTCCCACAATCAGCCCCAGCATTTT
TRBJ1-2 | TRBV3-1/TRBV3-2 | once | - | CASSQDRGMGGYTF | TGTGCCAGCAGCCAAGACAGGGGAATGGGAGGCTACACCTTC
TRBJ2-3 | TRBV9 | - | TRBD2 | CASSNGLGPDTQYF | TGTGCCAGCAGCAATGGACTAGGCCCAGATACGCAGTATTTT
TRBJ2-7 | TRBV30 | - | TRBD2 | CAWNRGGGTREQYF | TGTGCCTGGAATCGGGGGGGAGGGACCCGGGAGCAGTACTTC
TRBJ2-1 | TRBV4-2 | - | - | CASSQEEGVIYNEQFF | TGTGCCAGCAGCCAAGAAGAGGGGGTTATCTACAATGAGCAGTTCTTC
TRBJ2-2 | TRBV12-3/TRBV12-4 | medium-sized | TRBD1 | CASNIGGAGELFF | TGTGCCAGCAACATAGGGGGCGCCGGGGAGCTGTTTTTT
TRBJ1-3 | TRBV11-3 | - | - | CASSLAGAGNTIYF | TGTGCCAGCAGCTTAGCAGGGGCTGGAAACACCATATATTTT
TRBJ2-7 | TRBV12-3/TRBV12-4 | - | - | CASSFGTYEQYF | TGTGCCAGCAGTTTCGGGACTTACGAGCAGTACTTC
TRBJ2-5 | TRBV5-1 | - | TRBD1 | CASSRGQGIVETQYF | TGCGCCAGCAGCCGGGGACAGGGGATAGTGGAGACCCAGTACTTC
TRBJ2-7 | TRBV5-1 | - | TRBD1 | CASSFPGTGINEQYF | TGCGCCAGCAGCTTTCCCGGGACAGGGATTAACGAGCAGTACTTC
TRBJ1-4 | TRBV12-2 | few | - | CASRLFWGDEKLFF | TGTGCAAGTCGCTTATTTTGGGGAGATGAAAAACTGTTTTTT
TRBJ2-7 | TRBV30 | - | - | CAWSDPAGAYEQYF | TGTGCCTGGAGTGATCCGGCAGGGGCCTACGAGCAGTACTTC
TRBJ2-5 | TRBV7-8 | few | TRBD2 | CASSHWTSGGSLSQYF | TGTGCCAGCAGCCACTGGACTAGCGGGGGTTCGTTGTCCCAGTACTTC
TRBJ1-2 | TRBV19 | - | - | CASAGEGYGYTF | TGTGCCAGCGCCGGAGAGGGCTATGGCTACACCTTC
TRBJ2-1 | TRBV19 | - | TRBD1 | CASRQGENEQFF | TGTGCCAGTAGACAGGGGGAAAATGAGCAGTTCTTC
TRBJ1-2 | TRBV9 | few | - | CASSVEEGYGYTF | TGTGCCAGCAGCGTAGAGGAGGGGTATGGCTACACCTTC
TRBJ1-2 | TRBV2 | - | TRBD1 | CASRTGMGDGYTF | TGTGCCAGCAGGACAGGGATGGGAGATGGCTACACCTTC
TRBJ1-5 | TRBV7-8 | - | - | CASSLKLGDQPQHF | TGTGCCAGCAGCTTAAAGTTAGGGGATCAGCCCCAGCATTTT
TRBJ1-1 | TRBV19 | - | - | CASSIIGTATEAFF | TGTGCCAGTAGTATTATAGGAACAGCCACTGAAGCTTTCTTT
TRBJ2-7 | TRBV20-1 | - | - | CSASQGNYEQYF | TGCAGTGCTAGTCAGGGAAACTACGAGCAGTACTTC
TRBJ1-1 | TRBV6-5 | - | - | CASMKLDREAFF | TGTGCCAGCATGAAACTCGACAGAGAAGCTTTCTTT
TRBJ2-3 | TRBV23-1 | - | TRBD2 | CASSPTTGACDSGGTSTDTQYF | TGCGCCAGCAGTCCGACGACGGGTGCTTGTGATAGCGGGGGGACGAGCACAGATACGCAGTATTTT
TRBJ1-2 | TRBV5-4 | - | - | CASSLGQSNYGYTF | TGTGCCAGCAGCTTGGGACAGAGTAACTATGGCTACACCTTC
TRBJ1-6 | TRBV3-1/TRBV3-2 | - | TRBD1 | CASSLHQGANYNSPLHF | TGTGCCAGCAGCCTCCACCAGGGGGCGAATTATAATTCACCCCTCCACTTT
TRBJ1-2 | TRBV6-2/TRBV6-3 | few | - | CASSYPWSYGYTF | TGTGCCAGCAGTTACCCCTGGAGCTATGGCTACACCTTC
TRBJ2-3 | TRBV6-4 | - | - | CASSDSPGTDTQYF | TGTGCCAGCAGTGACTCTCCCGGGACAGATACGCAGTATTTT
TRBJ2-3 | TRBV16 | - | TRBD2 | CASSQSAPPLAGGPRDTQYF | TGTGCCAGCAGCCAATCGGCCCCCCCACTAGCGGGAGGGCCAAGAGATACGCAGTATTTT
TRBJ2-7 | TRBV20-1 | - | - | CSASPPGIGTGTVYEQYF | TGCAGTGCTAGTCCCCCAGGAATCGGTACAGGGACGGTCTACGAGCAGTACTTC
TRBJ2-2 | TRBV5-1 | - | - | CASSLPGQNTGELFF | TGCGCCAGCAGCCTCCCGGGACAAAACACCGGGGAGCTGTTTTTT
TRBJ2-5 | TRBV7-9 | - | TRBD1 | CASSFPGQGRGQETQYF | TGTGCCAGCAGCTTCCCGGGACAGGGTCGGGGCCAAGAGACCCAGTACTTC
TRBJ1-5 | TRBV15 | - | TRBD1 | CATSRAGTGPQPQHF | TGTGCCACCAGCAGAGCCGGGACAGGCCCTCAGCCCCAGCATTTT
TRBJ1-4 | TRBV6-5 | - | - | CASSPGLATNEKLFF | TGTGCCAGCAGTCCTGGTTTAGCAACTAATGAAAAACTGTTTTTT
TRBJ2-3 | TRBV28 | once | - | CASSSERSFTDTQYF | TGTGCCAGCAGTTCGGAGCGGTCGTTCACAGATACGCAGTATTTT
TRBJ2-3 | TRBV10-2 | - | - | CASARPPNTDTQYF | TGCGCCAGCGCACGTCCCCCTAACACAGATACGCAGTATTTT
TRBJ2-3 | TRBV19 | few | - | CASSFGTLPDTQYF | TGTGCCAGTAGCTTTGGGACTCTGCCCGATACGCAGTATTTT
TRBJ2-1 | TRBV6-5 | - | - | CATPQTDGDNEQFF | TGTGCCACCCCTCAGACCGACGGAGACAATGAGCAGTTCTTC
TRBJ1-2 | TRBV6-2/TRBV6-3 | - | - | CASSFPRDGYTF | TGTGCCAGCAGTTTCCCCCGGGATGGCTACACCTTC
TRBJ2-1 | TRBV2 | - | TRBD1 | CASRRTGDTLVF | TGTGCCAGCAGACGGACAGGGGACACACTCGTCTTC
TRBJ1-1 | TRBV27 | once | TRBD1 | CASSLSQGGYSEAFF | TGTGCCAGCAGTTTATCGCAGGGGGGCTACTCTGAAGCTTTCTTT
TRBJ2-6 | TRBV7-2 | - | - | CASSLGRGGLSGANVLTF | TGTGCCAGCAGCTTAGGTAGGGGGGGTCTCTCTGGGGCCAACGTCCTGACTTTC
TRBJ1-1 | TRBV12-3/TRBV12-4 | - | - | CASSLQGNTEAFF | TGTGCCAGCAGTTTACAGGGGAACACTGAAGCTTTCTTT
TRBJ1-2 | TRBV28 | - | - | CASSFQGRDGYTF | TGTGCCAGCAGTTTTCAGGGTAGGGATGGCTACACCTTC
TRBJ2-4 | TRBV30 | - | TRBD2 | CAWSPWGGRDIQYF | TGTGCCTGGAGTCCCTGGGGGGGACGTGACATTCAGTACTTC
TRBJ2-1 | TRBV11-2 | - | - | CASSLQVRSYNEQFF | TGTGCCAGCAGCCTACAGGTCCGCTCCTACAATGAGCAGTTCTTC
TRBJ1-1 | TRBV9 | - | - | CASSGTVGIRNTEAFF | TGTGCCAGCAGCGGGACAGTGGGGATTAGGAACACTGAAGCTTTCTTT
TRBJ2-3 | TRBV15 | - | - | CATSRPGGTDTQYF | TGTGCCACCAGCAGGCCAGGGGGCACAGATACGCAGTATTTT
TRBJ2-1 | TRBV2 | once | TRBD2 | CASSPPRAGKGNEQFF | TGTGCCAGCAGTCCCCCCAGAGCGGGAAAGGGTAATGAGCAGTTCTTC